The T cell receptor beta chain described here comes from a study of identical twins. The CDR3 length is 14 residues. Germline loops: CDR1 DFQATT, CDR2 SNEGSKA (reference sequence). Trimming pared 5 bases from V and 4 bases from J, leaving 15 bases between. From the 5' RACE reads, TCRdb called clonotypes with MiXCR, one entry per CDR3 protein. The repertoire holds about 550,000 distinct CDR3 sequences, with 20% to 25% as singletons. These data also featured in a second study, about yellow fever vaccine responses in identical twins.

V gene TRBV20-1 combines with J gene TRBJ2-1; perhaps TRBD1 as D (6 bases). The receptor was derived from a woman aged 18-29 years in good health. The material sequenced was CD4+ T cells sorted from blood. CDR3 DNA sequence: TGCAGTGCTTCCGCTACAGGGCATTACAATGAGCAGTTCTTC. Its protein is CSASATGHYNEQFF.